This T cell receptor beta chain was found in a study of blood T cell repertoires in COVID-19 (dated by TCRdb to the early 2020s). Background for the entire study: Samples from collaborators originated in the United States, Italy and Spain and spanned both the acute and convalescent phases of COVID-19. The sample metadata nearly always contained a de-identified subject ID, COVID-19 status, age in years and sex. Subjects who had been exposed to COVID-19, were actively infected with it, or had recovered from it provided the deeply sampled blood TCRbeta repertoires that made up the dataset. The material from the prospective study consisted of cDNA or gDNA derived from T cells, B-cell-depleted T cells, or PBMCs. The samples were drawn from the first 160 participants of the ongoing ImmuneRACE study and from 1,200 or so subjects provided by 6 global collaborators. The repertoires were released in a freely available public database meant as a resource for research on the immune response to SARS-CoV-2. Where available, HLA class I and class II types were obtained from metadata supplied by the sample provider rather than from assay-based typing.

Collaborating institutions collected whole blood in K2EDTA tubes following their own protocols. For TCRbeta analysis, collaborator samples were shipped as frozen whole blood, as isolated PBMCs, or as DNA extracted from either sample type. TCRbeta CDR3 regions were amplified from genomic DNA by means of the immunoSEQ Assay, a bias-controlled multiplex PCR. In the source study's methods: The number of nucleated cells in each sample was estimated from the amplification of reference gene primers within the assay. Sequence reads were collapsed and filtered to measure the absolute abundance of every unique TCRbeta CDR3 rearrangement. For each sample, productive Simpson clonality was calculated as the square root of Simpson's diversity index across productive rearrangements. The table was pulled from immuneACCESS by TCRdb, which kept in-frame rearrangements only. Such tables lose some clones; where checked, under half of the loss comes from unresolved V genes, and the rest has no known cause. D and trimming were read from the DNA, whereas the V and J calls and clone size are those reported in that table. This sample has tens of thousands of clones in its table, and approximately 86% of those were observed once. Of the sample, about 24% is held by the ten largest clones.

Overall study outcomes, separate from this receptor: How much clinical and demographic metadata was included differed by source and by participant, and the metadata was provided uncurated.

Including cysteine and phenylalanine, the CDR3 has 15 amino acids. Solely the CDR3 DNA is kept, with 45 bases framed from the first base. The V end loses 0 bases and the J end loses 10 bases, and a stretch of 16 bases separates them. The germline V gene specifies KGHSH as CDR1 and LQKENI as CDR2. As concerns this clone: Its antigen specificity is not known. Per-nucleotide qualities are absent, and no much larger clonotype sits a single base away.

The rearrangement combines TRBV18 with TRBJ2-1; 5 matching bases give a weak D call of TRBD1. The specimen sequenced was peripheral blood. The clonotype originates from a woman of 80 years or more in a cohort sampled during active or convalescent COVID-19. The sequenced DNA is TGTGCCAGCTCACCACCGATTTCCCAGGGTGGCGAGCAGTTCTTC. It translates as CASSPPISQGGEQFF.